This is a list of T cell receptor beta chains from one sample in a study of shared clonotypes between healthy human individuals. Using immunoSEQ multiplex PCR, the repertoire was profiled, and TCRdb retains in-frame clones only, with some absent. The sample records approximately 480,000 clones, almost 80% being singletons. What was sequenced was PBMCs. The receptors originated from a woman between 40 and 55 years old in good health. Some clones in this sample may be carry-over from other donors' samples. Each CDR3 is given with its conserved first and last residue. The order of the fields is CDR3 protein, J gene, V gene, D gene. The D gene is left open where the match is weak.

cdr3_aa: CASSPGGEKLFF
j_call: TRBJ1-4
v_call: TRBV18
d_call: .

cdr3_aa: CATSISRGSNTQYF
j_call: TRBJ2-3
v_call: TRBV15
d_call: .

cdr3_aa: CASSQSGATSEQYF
j_call: TRBJ2-5
v_call: TRBV18
d_call: .

cdr3_aa: CASSSRTAHEQYF
j_call: TRBJ2-7
v_call: TRBV6-5
d_call: .

cdr3_aa: CSVENGNTIYF
j_call: TRBJ1-3
v_call: TRBV29-1
d_call: .

cdr3_aa: CASSRQTGSETQYF
j_call: TRBJ2-5
v_call: TRBV4-1
d_call: TRBD1

cdr3_aa: CASSGADNQPQHF
j_call: TRBJ1-5
v_call: TRBV6-1
d_call: .

cdr3_aa: CASSIARGSYEQYF
j_call: TRBJ2-7
v_call: TRBV19
d_call: TRBD2

cdr3_aa: CASSPDRTSYEQYF
j_call: TRBJ2-7
v_call: TRBV11-2
d_call: TRBD2

cdr3_aa: CASSRDRGSGNTIYF
j_call: TRBJ1-3
v_call: TRBV18
d_call: TRBD1

cdr3_aa: CASSLAPTDTQYF
j_call: TRBJ2-3
v_call: TRBV27
d_call: .

cdr3_aa: CASSSGGSADTQYF
j_call: TRBJ2-3
v_call: TRBV7-9
d_call: .

cdr3_aa: CASSRQGGTDTQYF
j_call: TRBJ2-3
v_call: TRBV7-2
d_call: .

cdr3_aa: CASSMARDLVGYTF
j_call: TRBJ1-2
v_call: TRBV19
d_call: .

cdr3_aa: CASSVAVWGYEQYF
j_call: TRBJ2-7
v_call: TRBV2
d_call: .

cdr3_aa: CASSLPREGDEQYF
j_call: TRBJ2-7
v_call: TRBV28
d_call: TRBD2

cdr3_aa: CASSVISTGELFF
j_call: TRBJ2-2
v_call: TRBV9
d_call: .

cdr3_aa: CASSIASGYTF
j_call: TRBJ1-2
v_call: TRBV19
d_call: .

cdr3_aa: CASSLEQGAMEKLFF
j_call: TRBJ1-4
v_call: TRBV28
d_call: TRBD1

cdr3_aa: CASSEGGLAEELIQYF
j_call: TRBJ2-4
v_call: TRBV10-2
d_call: TRBD2

cdr3_aa: CASSPRTSGRHEQFF
j_call: TRBJ2-1
v_call: TRBV7-3
d_call: TRBD2

cdr3_aa: CSNSGNGPEQFF
j_call: TRBJ2-1
v_call: TRBV29-1
d_call: TRBD2

cdr3_aa: CASRALDRVGETQYF
j_call: TRBJ2-5
v_call: TRBV28
d_call: TRBD1

cdr3_aa: CAWSATPGLVPPRKFF
j_call: TRBJ2-1
v_call: TRBV30
d_call: TRBD2

cdr3_aa: CLLWGTEAFF
j_call: TRBJ1-1
v_call: TRBV30
d_call: .

cdr3_aa: CASSPGQPSNQPQHF
j_call: TRBJ1-5
v_call: TRBV18
d_call: TRBD1

cdr3_aa: CASSKRGQGGGGSYEQYF
j_call: TRBJ2-7
v_call: TRBV21-1
d_call: .

cdr3_aa: CASRDRYF
j_call: TRBJ1-3
v_call: TRBV25-1
d_call: TRBD1

cdr3_aa: CSVALSGSADTQYF
j_call: TRBJ2-3
v_call: TRBV29-1
d_call: TRBD2

cdr3_aa: CASSFGLAGAEQFF
j_call: TRBJ2-1
v_call: TRBV7-2
d_call: TRBD2

cdr3_aa: CASTGGGGASTEAFF
j_call: TRBJ1-1
v_call: TRBV25-1
d_call: .

cdr3_aa: CASSLGVQQETQYF
j_call: TRBJ2-5
v_call: TRBV7-2
d_call: .

cdr3_aa: CASSAGTGLGYGYTF
j_call: TRBJ1-2
v_call: TRBV19
d_call: TRBD1

cdr3_aa: CASTTGGHSGAEAFF
j_call: TRBJ1-1
v_call: TRBV2
d_call: TRBD1

cdr3_aa: CASSLEWARGKLFF
j_call: TRBJ1-4
v_call: TRBV5-1
d_call: .

cdr3_aa: CAWSVSSYGYTF
j_call: TRBJ1-2
v_call: TRBV30
d_call: .

cdr3_aa: CASGRGGPSSYNEQFF
j_call: TRBJ2-1
v_call: TRBV5-1
d_call: .

cdr3_aa: CASSPFGLAGRDEQFF
j_call: TRBJ2-1
v_call: TRBV18
d_call: TRBD2

cdr3_aa: CATSRGGGTGDQPQHF
j_call: TRBJ1-5
v_call: TRBV15
d_call: TRBD1

cdr3_aa: CASRNTGNTEAFF
j_call: TRBJ1-1
v_call: TRBV27
d_call: .

cdr3_aa: CASSSGINNQPQHF
j_call: TRBJ1-5
v_call: TRBV7-9
d_call: .

cdr3_aa: CASSPHIQSSGNTIYF
j_call: TRBJ1-3
v_call: TRBV7-9
d_call: .